Each of the 26 T cell receptor beta chains below was sequenced from the same sample in a study of vaccination effects on CD4 cells after COVID-19. TCRdb keeps only in-frame clones here, not all; method: immunoSEQ multiplex PCR. The sample carries roughly 50,000 clones, approximately 61% recorded once. These receptors' antigens are unknown. Culturing for more than 9 days preceded CD4+ T cell isolation. The input for sequencing was CD4+ T cells from PBMCs cultured without peptide, taken before COVID-19 vaccination. The receptors shown here come from a human donor who received a COVID-19 vaccine.

This chain joins TRBV3-1 (or the pseudogene TRBV3-2) and TRBJ1-5; D ambiguous. The CDR3 contains 13 residues. The ends were cut back, 3 bases at V and 4 bases at J, with 7 bases in the middle. CDR1 is LGHDT and CDR2 is YNNKEL in the germline V gene (reference sequence). The CDR3 DNA follows: TGTGCCAGCAGCCACCCTGGGAATCAGCCCCAGCATTTT. It is translated as CASSHPGNQPQHF.

The gene calls are TRBV6-5 and TRBJ2-7, with D possibly TRBD1 on 6 matching bases. Trimming left V 10 bases short and J 3 bases short, with 10 bases between. Per germline, CDR1 MNHEY and CDR2 SVGAGI. The CDR3 length is 11 residues. As DNA, the CDR3 is TGTGCCACCACACAGGGCTACGAGCAGTACTTC. Translating gives CATTQGYEQYF.

About this clone itself: The same CDR3 also results from other DNA sequences found in this sample. This chain uses TRBV3-1 (or the pseudogene TRBV3-2) with TRBJ1-2; D call uncertain. The CDR3 loop spans 14 amino acids. The germline gives CDR1 LGHDT, CDR2 YNNKEL (reference sequence). Trimming took 4 bases from V and 5 from J, leaving 14 bases between them. This CDR3 is CASSPGWREYGYTF. The CDR3 nucleotides are TGTGCCAGCAGCCCAGGATGGAGGGAGTATGGCTACACCTTC.

The V and J genes are TRBV5-1 and TRBJ2-1; D remains unclear. CDR1 is SGHRS and CDR2 is YFSETQ in the germline V gene. With 0 bases removed from V and 8 bases from J, the gap between germline ends came to 9 bases. This CDR3 has 13 amino acids. This chain's CDR3 is CASSLGGPYEQFF. As DNA, the CDR3 is TGCGCCAGCAGCTTGGGTGGCCCGTATGAGCAGTTCTTC.

This clone was found a few times. The V call is TRBV4-1, the J call TRBJ1-6; D is undetermined. CDR3 length: 14 residues. Germline V CDR1 and CDR2: MGHRA, YSYEKL. Trimming left V 2 bases short and J 8 bases short, with 10 bases between. As DNA, the CDR3 is TGCGCCAGCAGCCAACCCGGACGGGATTCACCCCTCCACTTT. Its translation: CASSQPGRDSPLHF.

The rearrangement links TRBV4-3 to TRBJ1-5; a weak D match, TRBD1 (6 bases). This CDR3 spans 17 amino acids. Germline assignment: CDR1 LGHNA and CDR2 YSLEER. Trimming took off 0 bases at V and 3 bases at J, with 15 bases between the two ends. The CDR3: CASSQDLGAGDNQPQHF. The DNA of the CDR3 is TGCGCCAGCAGCCAAGATCTAGGGGCAGGGGACAATCAGCCCCAGCATTTT.

V and J are TRBV5-4 and TRBJ2-1, with D hard to call. The germline CDR1 and CDR2 sequences are SGHNT and YYREEE (reference sequence). CDR3 length: 13 amino acids. Trimming cost V 0 bases and J 5 bases, with 6 bases left between them. Here the CDR3 reads CASSLAPHNEQFF. CDR3 sequence (DNA): TGTGCCAGCAGCTTGGCCCCCCACAATGAGCAGTTCTTC.

The rearrangement uses TRBV10-1 and TRBJ2-3, with TRBD1 as a possible D gene (6 bases). The germline V gene has CDR1 WNHNN and CDR2 SYGVQD (reference sequence). V lost 8 bases, J lost 1 base, and 13 bases lay in between. The CDR3 contains 14 residues. The chain's CDR3 is CASPVQGRTDTQYF. CDR3 coding DNA: TGCGCCAGCCCGGTTCAGGGGCGCACAGATACGCAGTATTTT.

The J gene is TRBJ1-3, the V gene TRBV25-1; D not resolved. The CDR3 is 13 amino acids. Germline CDR1 is MGHDK and CDR2 is SYGVNS. Deletions cut 3 bases from V and 5 bases from J, with 8 bases between. CDR3 DNA sequence: TGTGCCAGCAGTGATGGGCAAAGAAACACCATATATTTT. It encodes CASSDGQRNTIYF.

This clone was seen a few times. The chain is built from TRBV2 and TRBJ1-2; unclear D gene. Germline CDR1 reads SNHLY; CDR2 reads FYNNEI. The length of the CDR3 is 13 residues. With 3 bases removed from V and 2 bases from J, the gap between germline ends came to 7 bases. The DNA of the CDR3 is TGTGCCAGCAGTGAGCTGGGGAACTATGGCTACACCTTC. It yields the protein CASSELGNYGYTF.

This CDR3 reads CASSLVQGKMYEQYF. DNA for the CDR3: TGCGCCAGCAGCTTGGTACAGGGTAAGATGTACGAGCAGTACTTC. The rearrangement uses TRBV5-1 and TRBJ2-7; the D gene is possibly TRBD1 (6 bases). Per the germline V gene, CDR1 is SGHRS and CDR2 is YFSETQ. The CDR3 sequence is 15 residues long. V dropped 0 bases and J dropped 4 bases, with 14 bases sitting between them.

In this sample, this clone turned up a few times. This chain links TRBV28 with TRBJ2-7, with 7 bases that match TRBD1. This CDR3 contains 13 residues. V lost 4 bases to trimming and J lost 3 bases; unmatched junction nucleotides: 3. CDR1 MDHEN and CDR2 SYDVKM come from the germline V gene. Here the CDR3 DNA reads TGTGCCAGCAGTTGGGACAGACACTACGAGCAGTACTTC. Protein product: CASSWDRHYEQYF.

This clone was seen more than once but under ten times. This chain links TRBV30 with TRBJ2-7; 11 bases map to TRBD2. The germline V gene encodes CDR1 GTSNPN and CDR2 SVGIG (reference sequence). This CDR3 contains 13 residues. The V and J ends lost 3 bases and 3 bases, in that order; junction bases with no gene match: 1. DNA for the CDR3: TGTGCCTGGAGGCTAGCGGGAGGCTACGAGCAGTACTTC. It encodes CAWRLAGGYEQYF.

The gene calls are TRBV9 and TRBJ1-2, with no clear D. Trimming cost V 3 bases and J 7 bases, with 19 bases left between them. The CDR3 runs to 15 residues. Germline V gene sequence: CDR1 SGDLS, CDR2 YYNGEE. The CDR3 here is CASSAGDRMTRGYTF. DNA of the CDR3: TGTGCCAGCAGCGCTGGAGACCGGATGACTCGTGGCTACACCTTC.

The chain has TRBV24-1 and TRBJ2-6; D is undetermined. The V and J ends lost 11 bases and 0 bases respectively, with 1 base between them. This CDR3 has 11 residues. The V gene's germline CDR1 is KGHDR and CDR2 SFDVKD. CDR3: CAISGANVLTF. CDR3 sequence (DNA): TGTGCCATCTCTGGGGCCAACGTCCTGACTTTC.

V and J are TRBV5-1 and TRBJ2-7; D call uncertain. Trimming stripped 4 bases from V and 0 bases from J, with 11 bases between. The CDR3 consists of 14 residues. Germline assignment: CDR1 SGHRS and CDR2 YFSETQ. In DNA form, the CDR3 reads TGCGCCAGCAGCCTTGGGTCGAGCTCCTACGAGCAGTACTTC. Translating gives CASSLGSSSYEQYF.

The J gene is TRBJ2-3, the V gene TRBV6-4; 9 positions agree with TRBD1. This CDR3 is built from 13 residues. With 8 bases clipped from V and 2 bases from J, the junction kept 2 bases outside the gene matches. Germline V gene data show CDR1 as MRHNA and CDR2 as SNTAGT. CDR3 sequence reads: CASGTGHTDTQYF. CDR3 DNA sequence: TGTGCCAGCGGGACAGGGCACACAGATACGCAGTATTTT.

The CDR3: CASKIPAGYSPLHF. The CDR3 DNA sequence: TGTGCCAGCAAGATCCCGGCAGGCTATTCACCCCTCCACTTT. The genes are TRBV2 and TRBJ1-6, with no clear D. This CDR3 spans 14 amino acids. Looked up from germline, CDR1 is SNHLY and CDR2 is FYNNEI. V shed 7 bases and J shed 8 bases, with 15 bases lying between them.

This clone has a handful of counts. The chain carries TRBV2 and TRBJ2-2; 10 bases match TRBD2. There are 16 residues in the CDR3. Looked up from germline, CDR1 is SNHLY and CDR2 is FYNNEI. The V and J ends lost 5 bases and 5 bases, in that order; junction bases with no gene match: 8. The CDR3, as DNA: TGTGCCAGCAGTAAGGAACTAGCGGGAAGTACCGGGGAGCTGTTTTTT. It encodes CASSKELAGSTGELFF.

The V and J genes are TRBV6-6 and TRBJ2-4; D is uncertain. V was clipped by 6 bases and J by 6 bases, with 12 bases between them. CDR1 MNHNY and CDR2 SVGAGI come from the germline V gene (reference sequence). The CDR3 spans 13 residues. CDR3 protein: CASRRQTRNIQYF. The CDR3 coding sequence is TGTGCCAGCAGGCGGCAAACTCGAAACATTCAGTACTTC.

V gene TRBV19 combines with J gene TRBJ1-5; D is unclear. V lost 3 bases and J lost 2, with 5 bases in between. Germline V gives CDR1 LNHDA, CDR2 SQIVND (reference sequence). This CDR3 spans 13 amino acids. CDR3 in DNA: TGTGCCAGTAGTATGAGACGCAATCAGCCCCAGCATTTT. It translates to CASSMRRNQPQHF.

The V call is TRBV30, the J call TRBJ1-2; 8 nucleotides align to TRBD1. Trimming at V came to 3 bases and at J to 6 bases, leaving 6 bases not matched to a gene. This CDR3 contains 13 residues. Germline V CDR1 and CDR2: GTSNPN, SVGIG (reference sequence). The CDR3: CAWRSQGVDGYTF. DNA for the CDR3: TGTGCCTGGAGATCACAGGGGGTCGATGGCTACACCTTC.

The chain combines TRBV27 with TRBJ2-4, with 12 nucleotides matching TRBD2. V lost 5 bases, J lost 1 base, and 9 bases stayed unmatched. There are 18 residues in the CDR3. Germline V gene sequence: CDR1 MNHEY, CDR2 SMNVEV (reference sequence). The CDR3 reads CASSPRTSGTAAKNIQYF. CDR3 DNA: TGTGCCAGCAGTCCTAGGACTAGCGGGACCGCGGCCAAAAACATTCAGTACTTC.

V is TRBV5-8 and J is TRBJ1-2; D gene uncertain. With 4 bases removed from V and 5 bases from J, the gap between germline ends came to 15 bases. The germline CDR1 and CDR2 sequences are SGHTS and YDEGEE. CDR3 length: 14 residues. The CDR3 bases are TGTGCCAGCAGCGGGGTCGCGCGGAGTTATGGCTACACCTTC. This sequence encodes CASSGVARSYGYTF.

CDR3 region: CASSLHERSYNEQFF. The CDR3 nucleotides read TGTGCCAGCAGTTTACACGAGCGGTCATACAATGAGCAGTTCTTC. The genes are TRBV28 and TRBJ2-1; D perhaps matches TRBD2 (5 bases). Germline V gives CDR1 MDHEN, CDR2 SYDVKM. V lost 2 bases and J lost 4, with 12 bases in between. The CDR3 is 15 residues long. The full variable domain, rest sourced from reference TRBV28 and TRBJ2-1, is DVKVTQSSRYLVKRTGEKVFLECVQDMDHENMFWYRQDPGLGLRLIYFSYDVKMKEKGDIPEGYSVSREKKERFSLILESASTNQTSMYLCASSLHERSYNEQFFGPGTRLTVL.

The chain links TRBV6-5 to TRBJ1-2, with a tentative D call TRBD1 (5 bases). Trimming left V 6 bases short and J 8 bases short, with 16 bases between. The CDR3 covers 13 residues. In germline, CDR1 is MNHEY, CDR2 SVGAGI. CDR3 region: CASRELGGGGYTF. The CDR3 DNA sequence: TGTGCCAGCAGAGAGTTGGGGGGAGGAGGCTACACCTTC.